The 3 T cell receptor beta chains given below trace back to one sample, sequenced in a study of T cell responses to AZD1222 COVID-19 vaccine. Profiled with immunoSEQ multiplex PCR; TCRdb holds only in-frame clones, not every one. The repertoire holds over 110,000 clones, with about 90% as singletons. Sequencing was performed on peripheral blood, taken 28 days after the second AZD1222 dose. Every receptor here comes from an adult who received the AZD1222 COVID-19 vaccine.

The chain carries TRBV12-3 or TRBV12-4 and TRBJ1-2; D not certain. The CDR3 has 12 amino acids. V gave up 5 bases and J gave up 5 bases, with 9 bases separating them. The CDR3 nucleotides read TGTGCCAGCAGTATAGGGTGGTATGGCTACACCTTC. Amino acid sequence: CASSIGWYGYTF.

This rearrangement joins TRBV7-9 to TRBJ2-1, with D uncertain. CDR1 SEHNR and CDR2 FQNEAQ come from the germline V gene (reference sequence). V was cut by 5 bases and J by 7 bases, with 12 bases left in between. The length of the CDR3 is 13 residues. The CDR3 sequence: CASSPVRWNEQFF. In nucleotides, the CDR3 is TGTGCCAGCAGCCCTGTTAGATGGAATGAGCAGTTCTTC.

The chain employs TRBV30 and TRBJ2-7, with D possibly matching TRBD1 (6 bases). V gave up 5 bases and J gave up 3 bases, with 11 bases separating them. The CDR3 sequence is 12 residues long. The germline CDR1 and CDR2 sequences are GTSNPN and SVGIG (reference sequence). The CDR3 coding sequence is TGTGCCTGGCAATACAGGGACTACGAGCAGTACTTC. It yields the protein CAWQYRDYEQYF. Based on the CDR3 plus reference TRBV30 and TRBJ2-7, the full variable domain is SQTIHQWPATLVQPVGSPLSLECTVEGTSNPNLYWYRQAAGRGLQLLFYSVGIGQISSEVPQNLSASRPQDRQFILSSKKLLLSDSGFYLCAWQYRDYEQYFGPGTRLTVT.